A selection of T cell receptor beta chains follows, all from one sample in a study of blood T cells in healthy people across ages. TCRdb analysed the 5' RACE reads with MiXCR anew, one entry per CDR3 protein. This table holds over a million distinct CDR3 sequences, roughly a quarter found once. This sample was shared with a second study, whose subject was T cells of mothers and their children.

Sequencing input: blood. These receptors originate from a girl aged 2 to 9 in good health. CDR3s include the opening cysteine and the closing phenylalanine or tryptophan. D genes are given only for firm matches. Only part of the rows carry a size: once, few, many, or a class if the clone is expanded.

J | V | size | D | CDR3 | DNA
TRBJ1-5 | TRBV5-1 | - | TRBD1 | CASRSGTDQPQHF | TGCGCCAGCAGGTCCGGGACAGATCAGCCCCAGCATTTT
TRBJ1-2 | TRBV28 | few | TRBD1 | CASLRKPGQHYGYTF | TGTGCCAGCCTCCGCAAACCGGGACAGCACTATGGCTACACCTTC
TRBJ1-1 | TRBV6-2/TRBV6-3 | - | - | CASSYWGANTEAFF | TGTGCCAGCAGTTACTGGGGGGCGAACACTGAAGCTTTCTTT
TRBJ1-4 | TRBV4-3 | few | - | CASSQVLGPGEKLFF | TGCGCCAGCAGCCAAGTTCTTGGCCCAGGTGAAAAACTGTTTTTT
TRBJ2-7 | TRBV12-3/TRBV12-4 | - | TRBD2 | CASSFGTSRWGQCF | TGTGCCAGCAGTTTTGGGACTAGCCGGTGGGGGCAGTGCTTC
TRBJ2-5 | TRBV10-3 | - | TRBD1 | CAISHGQGQETQYF | TGTGCCATCAGCCACGGACAGGGGCAAGAGACCCAGTACTTC
TRBJ2-3 | TRBV4-1 | - | TRBD2 | CASSQAYLAGLGGTDTQYF | TGCGCCAGCAGCCAAGCCTATTTGGCGGGACTAGGGGGCACAGATACGCAGTATTTT
TRBJ2-7 | TRBV12-3/TRBV12-4 | - | TRBD2 | CASSFSGGAEQYF | TGTGCCAGCAGTTTTAGCGGGGGGGCCGAGCAGTACTTC
TRBJ2-1 | TRBV6-5 | few | TRBD2 | CASSSPKLAGAYNEQFF | TGTGCCAGCAGTTCTCCCAAACTAGCGGGAGCCTACAATGAGCAGTTCTTC
TRBJ1-5 | TRBV28 | few | - | CASSFQQAYQPQHF | TGTGCCAGCAGTTTCCAACAGGCTTACCAGCCCCAGCATTTT
TRBJ2-4 | TRBV3-1 | few | - | CASSQRFDAYSKNIQYF | TGTGCCAGCAGCCAACGGTTCGATGCCTACTCCAAAAACATTCAGTACTTC
TRBJ2-7 | TRBV29-1 | few | - | CSVEGAGFYEQYF | TGCAGCGTTGAAGGTGCAGGGTTCTACGAGCAGTACTTC
TRBJ1-4 | TRBV18 | - | - | CASSPFWQGRDEKLFF | TGTGCCAGCTCACCATTCTGGCAGGGTAGAGATGAAAAACTGTTTTTT
TRBJ1-2 | TRBV7-2 | many | - | CASSPKAGGGYTF | TGTGCCAGCAGCCCAAAGGCGGGGGGAGGCTACACCTTC
TRBJ2-5 | TRBV28 | few | - | CASSRPRTLPQETQYF | TGTGCCAGCAGTCGACCGAGGACTCTCCCGCAAGAGACCCAGTACTTC
TRBJ2-1 | TRBV29-1 | - | TRBD2 | CSEDSGTDPQFF | TGCAGCGAAGACAGCGGGACGGACCCTCAGTTCTTC
TRBJ1-2 | TRBV5-1 | few | - | CASSLGVLADGNYGYTF | TGCGCCAGCAGCTTGGGCGTGTTGGCGGACGGTAACTATGGCTACACCTTC
TRBJ1-1 | TRBV7-2 | - | - | CASSLVRGRTEAFF | TGTGCCAGCAGCTTAGTACGGGGGCGGACTGAAGCTTTCTTT
TRBJ1-4 | TRBV7-8 | - | TRBD1 | CASSAVGQGNEKLFF | TGTGCCAGCAGCGCCGTCGGACAGGGTAATGAAAAACTGTTTTTT
TRBJ2-7 | TRBV5-1 | few | - | CASHDQDYNYEQYF | TGCGCCAGCCATGACCAAGACTATAACTACGAGCAGTACTTC
TRBJ1-5 | TRBV12-3/TRBV12-4 | - | - | CASSLEASVYSNQPQHF | TGTGCCAGCAGTTTAGAGGCCAGCGTGTATAGCAATCAGCCCCAGCATTTT
TRBJ1-1 | TRBV12-3/TRBV12-4 | - | - | CASSYSPSNTEAFF | TGTGCCAGCAGTTACTCTCCTTCGAACACTGAAGCTTTCTTT
TRBJ2-7 | TRBV9 | - | - | CASSVGLGSSYEQYF | TGTGCCAGCAGCGTAGGTTTGGGGAGCTCCTACGAGCAGTACTTC
TRBJ1-5 | TRBV19 | few | - | CASRGRRDQPQHF | TGTGCCAGTAGGGGACGCCGGGATCAGCCCCAGCATTTT
TRBJ1-1 | TRBV12-3/TRBV12-4 | few | - | CASRPGEGTAFEAFF | TGTGCCAGCAGGCCTGGAGAGGGAACAGCCTTTGAAGCTTTCTTT
TRBJ1-1 | TRBV7-2 | - | TRBD1 | CASSLRQGTETFF | TGTGCCAGCAGCTTACGACAGGGGACTGAAACTTTCTTT
TRBJ1-1 | TRBV11-2 | - | - | CASSLSGGRWAEAFF | TGTGCCAGCAGCTTATCGGGGGGGCGATGGGCTGAAGCTTTCTTT
TRBJ2-3 | TRBV4-1 | - | TRBD2 | CASSQTGTSGRGVDTQYF | TGCGCCAGCAGCCAAACCGGGACTAGCGGGAGGGGGGTGGATACGCAGTATTTT
TRBJ2-6 | TRBV10-3 | few | - | CAISGLVMGSGANVLTF | TGTGCCATCAGTGGTCTCGTTATGGGGTCTGGGGCCAACGTCCTGACTTTC
TRBJ2-5 | TRBV6-2/TRBV6-3 | - | - | CASSPALQIGTQYF | TGTGCCAGCAGCCCTGCACTCCAGATCGGGACCCAGTACTTC
TRBJ1-1 | TRBV5-1 | - | - | CASRSGVDTEAFF | TGCGCCAGCAGAAGCGGTGTTGACACTGAAGCTTTCTTT
TRBJ2-4 | TRBV12-3/TRBV12-4 | few | TRBD2 | CASSSPTLGGGIQYF | TGTGCCAGCAGTTCTCCAACCCTAGGCGGGGGCATTCAGTACTTC
TRBJ2-4 | TRBV7-9 | - | - | CASSLASLSPAKNIQYF | TGTGCCAGCAGCTTAGCTTCGCTTTCTCCCGCCAAAAACATTCAGTACTTC
TRBJ2-2 | TRBV7-2 | many | - | CASNEGGTGELFF | TGTGCCAGCAACGAGGGGGGCACCGGGGAGCTGTTTTTT
TRBJ2-5 | TRBV7-3 | few | TRBD1 | CASSVDRQETQYF | TGTGCCAGCAGCGTGGACAGGCAAGAGACCCAGTACTTC
TRBJ1-1 | TRBV11-3 | - | TRBD1 | CASSERQGRGPAEAFF | TGTGCCAGCAGCGAACGACAGGGGCGCGGGCCTGCTGAAGCTTTCTTT
TRBJ2-1 | TRBV3-1 | few | - | CASSQDTGPRGGATYNEQFF | TGTGCCAGCAGCCAAGATACAGGCCCCCGGGGCGGGGCGACCTACAATGAGCAGTTCTTC
TRBJ2-7 | TRBV19 | - | TRBD2 | CASSIAGGPYEQYF | TGTGCCAGTAGTATAGCGGGAGGGCCCTACGAGCAGTACTTC
TRBJ2-5 | TRBV28 | few | - | CASSSRRAVKTQYF | TGTGCCAGCAGTTCTCGGAGGGCGGTGAAGACCCAGTACTTC
TRBJ1-5 | TRBV7-2 | few | - | CASSLSGREGQPQHF | TGTGCCAGCAGCTTAAGTGGCAGGGAGGGTCAGCCCCAGCATTTT
TRBJ1-6 | TRBV10-3 | few | TRBD1 | CAIGETGGHSPLHF | TGTGCCATCGGTGAGACAGGGGGACATTCACCCCTCCACTTT